This TCR beta chain was observed in a study of T cells in women clearing cervical HPV infection. Only in-frame clones appear in the TCRdb table, and some are missing; sequencing was by immunoSEQ multiplex PCR. The sample includes 40,000 to 55,000 clones. Study findings and constraints: Controls had more TRBV6-7 (0.16%) than cases (roughly 0.11%). T-cell numbers per sample were unknown and may explain richness differences.

Points on this clone: What it binds is not known. The CDR3 end falls 3 residues outside the read, so it is completed with the germline J gene.

This CDR3 contains 19 residues. V trimming: 2 bases; J trimming: 2 bases; junction bases outside the gene matches: 9. The TCR originated in a woman aged 18 to 75 with a cervical HPV16 infection that either progressed to CIN3+ or cleared (not recorded which). Sequenced: blood buffy coat. This chain joins TRBV23-1 and TRBJ2-3; 14 positions agree with TRBD2. TRBV23-1 is an open reading frame whose function is uncertain. This chain's CDR3 is CASSQKTSGRAFFTDTQYF. The part of the CDR3 DNA that was read is TGCGCCAGCAGTCAAAAGACTAGCGGGAGGGCCTTTTTCACAGATACG.